Following are 10 T cell receptor beta chains from one sample sequenced in a study of shared clonotypes between healthy human individuals. Some clones are missing from TCRdb's copy, which holds only in-frame ones; the method was immunoSEQ multiplex PCR. The sample yields 2.5 million or so clones, 90% to 95% seen once. Input material: naive CD4+ T cells sorted from blood. Subset reported: CD45RA+ positively selected. These receptor sequences come from a man aged 18 to 35 in good health.

A word on this clone: This specimen includes other DNA sequences encoding the same CDR3. CDR3 nucleotides: TGCGCCAGCAGCTTGGACACCGCGAACACCGGGGAGCTGTTTTTT. This encodes CASSLDTANTGELFF. The rearrangement links TRBV5-1 to TRBJ2-2; no clear D gene. The CDR3 covers 15 residues. CDR1 and CDR2 from the germline V gene are SGHRS and YFSETQ. V was clipped by 0 bases and J by 0 bases, with 6 bases between them.

The CDR3 nucleotides read TGCGCCAGCAGTGATTCCATGAACACTGAAGCTTTCTTT. This codes for CASSDSMNTEAFF. The rearrangement links TRBV10-1 to TRBJ1-1, with no clear D. There are 13 residues in the CDR3. V lost 3 bases, J lost 0 bases, and 5 bases lay in between. Germline V gives CDR1 WNHNN, CDR2 SYGVQD (reference sequence).

This clone was detected only once. The V and J genes are TRBV9 and TRBJ2-5; 7 bases agree with TRBD1. The CDR3 covers 18 residues. CDR1 is SGDLS and CDR2 is YYNGEE in the germline V gene. V shed 0 bases, J shed 0 bases, and the junction held 11 bases outside the gene matches. In DNA, the CDR3 is TGTGCCAGCAGCGTAGGATTAGGGGGCACTTGGTACCAAGAGACCCAGTACTTC. Translation gives CASSVGLGGTWYQETQYF.

The chain combines TRBV6-6 with TRBJ2-5; D assignment may be TRBD1 or TRBD2 (5 bases each). The CDR3 covers 14 residues. Trimming pared 4 bases from V and 5 bases from J, leaving 14 bases between. From germline, CDR1 is MNHNY and CDR2 SVGAGI (reference sequence). The CDR3 region is CASSWSGPGETQYF. The CDR3 DNA sequence: TGTGCCAGCAGTTGGTCAGGGCCGGGGGAGACCCAGTACTTC.

The CDR3 loop reads CASTREEVYNEQFF. The CDR3, as DNA: TGTGCCAGCACTAGGGAGGAGGTCTACAATGAGCAGTTCTTC. The J gene is TRBJ2-1, the V gene TRBV25-1; tentative D call: TRBD2 (6 bases). Germline values: CDR1 MGHDK, CDR2 SYGVNS. The CDR3 totals 14 residues. The ends were cut back, 7 bases at V and 3 bases at J, with 13 bases in the middle.

V and J are TRBV6-5 and TRBJ1-2, with D possibly TRBD1 on 6 matching bases. V lost 7 bases, J lost 7 bases, and 10 bases lay in between. This CDR3 comprises 11 residues. The germline gives CDR1 MNHEY, CDR2 SVGAGI. CDR3 sequence: CASNSQGGYTF. CDR3 nucleotides: TGTGCCAGCAATTCACAGGGTGGCTACACCTTC.

V is TRBV7-6 and J is TRBJ2-2, with unresolved D. CDR1 SGHVS and CDR2 FNYEAQ come from the germline V gene. The CDR3 is made up of 13 amino acids. Trimming took 4 bases from V and 6 from J, leaving 9 bases between them. CDR3 bases: TGTGCCAGCAGCTCAACTCAACCCGGGGAGCTGTTTTTT. Encoded protein: CASSSTQPGELFF.

The rearrangement links TRBV7-9 to TRBJ2-2; D is possibly TRBD1 (6 bases). CDR1 SEHNR and CDR2 FQNEAQ come from the germline V gene (reference sequence). Trimming shortened V by 5 bases and J by 4 bases, and 14 bases separated the two germline ends. The CDR3 runs to 15 residues. In nucleotides, the CDR3 is TGTGCCAGCAGCCCGCCCAGGGGCATCACCGGGGAGCTGTTTTTT. Translation: CASSPPRGITGELFF.

This clone was seen once. The V gene is TRBV14, the J gene TRBJ2-3; the match to TRBD2 covers 7 bases. The V gene end was trimmed by 4 bases and the J gene end by 5 bases; junction bases not matched to a gene: 9. The CDR3 has 15 residues. Germline values: CDR1 SGHDN, CDR2 FVKESK. The CDR3 loop is CASSPWLVAGDTQYF. The CDR3 DNA is TGTGCCAGCAGCCCATGGTTGGTAGCGGGAGATACGCAGTATTTT.

The chain is built from TRBV29-1 and TRBJ2-5, with 7 bases lining up with TRBD1. The closer fit of TRBJ2-7 to the DNA end suggests the J call may be wrong. CDR1 and CDR2 (germline): SQVTM, ANQGSEA. This CDR3 contains 12 residues. CDR3 nucleotide sequence: TGCAGCGCCGGGACAGCTAGCTACGAGCAGTACTTC. Translated, it gives CSAGTASYEQYF.